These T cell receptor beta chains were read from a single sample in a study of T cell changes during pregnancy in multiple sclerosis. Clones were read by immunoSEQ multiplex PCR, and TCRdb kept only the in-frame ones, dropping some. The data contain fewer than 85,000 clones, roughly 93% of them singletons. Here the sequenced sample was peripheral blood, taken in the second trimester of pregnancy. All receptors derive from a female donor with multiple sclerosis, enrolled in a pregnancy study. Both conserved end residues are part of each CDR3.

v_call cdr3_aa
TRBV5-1 CASSLVGAGPQETQYF
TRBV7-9 CASRPQVKEAGSSYEQYF
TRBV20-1 CSALTGNEQYF
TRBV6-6 CASSYGGSYEQYF
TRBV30 CAWSSGGLDTEAFF
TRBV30 CAWSTLGSGANVLTF
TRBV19 CASNSGTGSNEKLFF
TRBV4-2 CASSQQVNEKLFF
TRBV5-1 CASSLEGRGLGEQYF
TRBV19 CASSISGANNEQFF
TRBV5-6 CASSEGDSISYNEQFF
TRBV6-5 CASSPGRQETQYF
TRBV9 CASRGQGGAGELFF
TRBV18 CASSPNLQGSNTGELFF
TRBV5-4 CASSLGTTGVNYGYTF
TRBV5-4 CASSVQGIVYNEQFF
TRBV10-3 CAISEFNREKETQYF